This T cell receptor beta chain is drawn from a study of shared clonotypes between healthy human individuals. Overall study: Contributing individuals were two females and three males aged 18 to 49.

CDR1 and CDR2 from the germline V gene are MGHRA and YSYEKL. The J segment lost 3 bases and the V segment lost 1 base, leaving 5 bases of the junction unmatched. The length of the CDR3 is 16 residues. A word on this clone: Its antigen is unknown.

Study observations and caveats: Investigators expected sequencing depth to affect clonotype sharing among donors. Naive subsets typically showed greater estimated richness than memory subsets.

Naive CD8 cells lacked CD45RO, underwent positive selection for CCR7 and left out terminally differentiated effector memory CD45RA+ cells. Assay execution proceeded at the deep level. Measured with immunoSEQ multiplex PCR; TCRdb has only the in-frame clones, and not every one. The table records about 580,000 clones, 95% to 98% of them present only once. Source material: naive CD8+ T cells sorted from blood. The origin of this receptor is a young man in good health. The J gene is TRBJ2-5, the V gene TRBV4-1, with 10 bases lining up with TRBD1. CDR3: CASSQVWGQGKETQYF. CDR3 DNA sequence: TGCGCCAGCAGCCAAGTTTGGGGACAGGGGAAAGAGACCCAGTACTTC.